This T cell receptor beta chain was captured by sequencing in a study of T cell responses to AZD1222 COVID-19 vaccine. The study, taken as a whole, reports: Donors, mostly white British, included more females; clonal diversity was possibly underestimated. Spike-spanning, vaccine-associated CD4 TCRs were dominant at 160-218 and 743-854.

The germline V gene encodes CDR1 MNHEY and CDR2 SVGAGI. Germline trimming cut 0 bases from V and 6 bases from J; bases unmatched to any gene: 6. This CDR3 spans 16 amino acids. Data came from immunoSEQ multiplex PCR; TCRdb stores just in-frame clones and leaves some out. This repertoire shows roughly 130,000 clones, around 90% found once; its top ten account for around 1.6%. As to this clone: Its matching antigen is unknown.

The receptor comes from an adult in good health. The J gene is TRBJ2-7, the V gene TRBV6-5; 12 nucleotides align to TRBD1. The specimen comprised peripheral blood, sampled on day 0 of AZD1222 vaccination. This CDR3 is CASSYSHGTGGSEQYF. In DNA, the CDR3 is TGTGCCAGCAGTTACTCACACGGGACAGGGGGCAGCGAGCAGTACTTC.